The 25 T cell receptor beta chains in this list originate from one sample, sequenced in a study of blood T cell repertoires in COVID-19. Assay: immunoSEQ multiplex PCR; the TCRdb copy retains only in-frame clones and omits some. The data contain tens of thousands of clones, roughly 88% of them singletons. The sequencing sample was made of peripheral blood. The receptor source for this set is a man between 50 and 59 years old with acute or convalescent COVID-19.

This rearrangement joins TRBV7-2 to TRBJ2-1, with TRBD2 identical over 8 bases. CDR3 length: 16 residues. The trim removed 3 bases at V and 5 bases at J, leaving 9 bases unmatched. From germline, CDR1 is SGHTA and CDR2 FQGNSA. The CDR3 DNA sequence: TGTGCCAGCAGCTTCCAGAAGATAGCGGGACACAATGAGCAGTTCTTC. As protein: CASSFQKIAGHNEQFF.

The chain employs TRBV5-1 and TRBJ1-4; a possible D gene is TRBD1 (6 bases). Trimming removed 0 bases from V and 0 bases from J, with 15 bases in between. CDR1 is SGHRS, CDR2 YFSETQ, per germline. CDR3 size: 18 residues. The DNA for the CDR3 is TGCGCCAGCAGCTTGGCCGGGACAACCTTTGCAACTAATGAAAAACTGTTTTTT. It codes for CASSLAGTTFATNEKLFF.

This clone occurred once. J is TRBJ2-7 and V is TRBV7-6; TRBD2 aligns across 9 bases. With 1 base clipped from V and 0 bases from J, the junction kept 4 bases outside the gene matches. Germline loops: CDR1 SGHVS, CDR2 FNYEAQ. There are 16 residues in the CDR3. The DNA for the CDR3 is TGTGCCAGCAGCTTAGAGAGCGGGGGGAGCTCCTACGAGCAGTACTTC. Translated, it gives CASSLESGGSSYEQYF. The full variable domain, its missing parts supplied by reference TRBV7-6 and TRBJ2-7, is GAGVSQSPRYKVTKRGQDVALRCDPISGHVSLYWYRQALGQGPEFLTYFNYEAQQDKSGLPNDRFSAERPEGSISTLTIQRTEQRDSAMYRCASSLESGGSSYEQYFGPGTRLTVT.

The V call is TRBV6-5, the J call TRBJ1-1; possibly TRBD1 for D (5 bases). Per the germline V gene, CDR1 is MNHEY and CDR2 is SVGAGI. This CDR3 region has 15 residues. V was clipped by 6 bases and J by 4 bases, with 18 bases between them. The CDR3 loop reads CASRRTNLGGTEAFF. The CDR3 DNA reads TGTGCCAGCAGGCGGACTAATCTTGGGGGCACTGAAGCTTTCTTT.

The rearrangement uses TRBV5-1 and TRBJ1-5; D not certain. V lost 0 bases, J lost 2 bases, and 6 bases lay in between. This CDR3 comprises 14 residues. CDR1 and CDR2 from the germline V gene are SGHRS and YFSETQ. The CDR3 region is CASSLEGGNQPQHF. The CDR3 DNA reads as TGCGCCAGCAGCTTGGAGGGAGGCAATCAGCCCCAGCATTTT.

As for this clone: This specimen includes other DNA sequences encoding the same CDR3. CDR3 protein: CASSLTSGDTDTQYF. CDR3 in DNA: TGCGCCAGCAGCTTAACTAGCGGGGACACAGATACGCAGTATTTT. J is TRBJ2-3 and V is TRBV5-1; the match to TRBD2 covers 10 bases. Germline V gives CDR1 SGHRS, CDR2 YFSETQ. V trimming: 2 bases; J trimming: 2 bases; junction bases outside the gene matches: 2. The CDR3 is made up of 15 amino acids.

V and J are TRBV6-7 and TRBJ1-2; D perhaps matches TRBD1 (6 bases). TRBV6-7 qualifies as an ORF whose function is uncertain. Trimming left V 7 bases short and J 6 bases short, with 18 bases between. The length of the CDR3 is 14 residues. The CDR3 DNA sequence: TGTGCCAGCACGACGGACGGGGGGGGCGATGGCTACACCTTC. Encoded protein: CASTTDGGGDGYTF.

The genes are TRBV5-1 and TRBJ1-2, with 10 bases lining up with TRBD1. Per the germline V gene, CDR1 is SGHRS and CDR2 is YFSETQ. The CDR3 sequence is 17 residues long. After removal of 1 base from V and 7 bases from J, the junction contained 13 bases not matched to a gene. CDR3 amino acids: CASSLLTGTGVSGGYTF. The CDR3 DNA sequence: TGCGCCAGCAGCTTGCTCACCGGGACAGGGGTCAGTGGTGGCTACACCTTC.

The chain employs TRBV19 and TRBJ1-1, with a tentative D call TRBD1 (5 bases). CDR1 and CDR2 (germline): LNHDA, SQIVND (reference sequence). The V and J ends lost 7 bases and 3 bases respectively, with 18 bases between them. The CDR3 sequence is 15 residues long. CDR3 sequence (DNA): TGTGCCAGTACCGCCGGGGGGGAAGCGGACACTGAAGCTTTCTTT. Encoded protein: CASTAGGEADTEAFF. Based on the CDR3 plus reference TRBV19 and TRBJ1-1, the full variable domain is DGGITQSPKYLFRKEGQNVTLSCEQNLNHDAMYWYRQDPGQGLRLIYYSQIVNDFQKGDIAEGYSVSREKKESFPLTVTSAQKNPTAFYLCASTAGGEADTEAFFGQGTRLTVV.

The rearrangement links TRBV6-5 to TRBJ2-2; 7 positions agree with TRBD1. There are 15 residues in the CDR3. The trim removed 7 bases at V and 5 bases at J, leaving 10 bases unmatched. Looked up from germline, CDR1 is MNHEY and CDR2 is SVGAGI. The CDR3 DNA reads TGTGCCAGCAAGACAGGGAGAGAGGAAACCGGGGAGCTGTTTTTT. It is translated as CASKTGREETGELFF.

The J gene is TRBJ1-2, the V gene TRBV4-2, with D hard to call. With 0 bases removed from V and 0 bases from J, the gap between germline ends came to 11 bases. This CDR3 has 16 residues. Germline V gene lookup returns CDR1 LGHNA and CDR2 YNFKEQ. The CDR3 is CASSQDWAPANYGYTF. The CDR3 DNA sequence: TGTGCCAGCAGCCAAGACTGGGCACCAGCTAACTATGGCTACACCTTC.

J is TRBJ1-5 and V is TRBV24-1; no firm D call. The CDR3 totals 13 residues. CDR1 is KGHDR and CDR2 is SFDVKD in the germline V gene. The V end was cut by 4 bases, the J end by 6 bases, with 9 bases between. In DNA form, the CDR3 reads TGTGCCACCAGTGACCGGGGTGGTCAGCCCCAGCATTTT. Protein: CATSDRGGQPQHF.

The CDR3 DNA is TGTGCCAGCTCTTTCGGACAGGATAATTCACCCCTCCACTTT. It yields the protein CASSFGQDNSPLHF. V is TRBV18 and J is TRBJ1-6, with 7 bases lining up with TRBD1. The CDR3 consists of 14 residues. CDR1 KGHSH and CDR2 LQKENI come from the germline V gene. V dropped 6 bases and J dropped 5; count of bases not matched to a gene: 4.

The chain uses TRBV6-5 and TRBJ1-2, with D hard to call. Germline V gives CDR1 MNHEY, CDR2 SVGAGI. The V and J ends lost 0 bases and 0 bases respectively, with 8 bases between them. This CDR3 is 15 amino acids long. The DNA for the CDR3 is TGTGCCAGCAGTTACTCAGGGAGGACTAACTATGGCTACACCTTC. This gives the protein CASSYSGRTNYGYTF.

The rearrangement uses TRBV14 and TRBJ2-2; 7 bases are shared with TRBD1. The CDR3 spans 15 residues. The germline V gene encodes CDR1 SGHDN and CDR2 FVKESK. Trimming removed 6 bases from V and 0 bases from J; junction bases left unmatched: 4. The chain's CDR3 is CASSYRGANTGELFF. CDR3 coding DNA: TGTGCCAGCAGTTACAGGGGCGCGAACACCGGGGAGCTGTTTTTT.

Concerning this clone itself: The same CDR3 also results from other DNA sequences found in this sample. The chain carries TRBV2 and TRBJ2-1; 11 nucleotides align to TRBD2. This CDR3 has 15 amino acids. Unmatched junction bases numbered 2, after V lost 5 bases and J lost 2 bases. Germline V lookup: CDR1 SNHLY, CDR2 FYNNEI. In nucleotides, the CDR3 is TGTGCCAGCAGTCGACTAGCGGGGCCCTACAATGAGCAGTTCTTC. This encodes CASSRLAGPYNEQFF.

The J gene is TRBJ2-5, the V gene TRBV5-6; the match to TRBD1 covers 7 bases. Germline values: CDR1 SGHDT, CDR2 YYEEEE. J lost 2 bases, V lost 3 bases, and 1 base had no gene match. The CDR3 has 13 residues. CDR3: CASSSDRQETQYF. For the CDR3, the DNA is TGTGCCAGCAGCTCGGACAGGCAAGAGACCCAGTACTTC. Drawing the rest from reference TRBV5-6 and TRBJ2-5, the complete variable domain is DAGVTQSPTHLIKTRGQQVTLRCSPKSGHDTVSWYQQALGQGPQFIFQYYEEEERQRGNFPDRFSGHQFPNYSSELNVNALLLGDSALYLCASSSDRQETQYFGPGTRLLVL.

The chain couples TRBV28 to TRBJ1-1; 7 bases match TRBD1. CDR1 is MDHEN, CDR2 SYDVKM, per germline. Unmatched junction bases numbered 6, after V lost 6 bases and J lost 8 bases. This CDR3 spans 12 amino acids. CDR3 loop: CASSLDRAEAFF. The CDR3 DNA reads as TGTGCCAGCAGCCTCGACAGGGCCGAAGCTTTCTTT.

The chain recombines TRBV28 with TRBJ1-5, with 10 bases matching TRBD1. Germline V CDR1 and CDR2: MDHEN, SYDVKM. J lost 6 bases, V lost 7 bases, and 3 bases had no gene match. This CDR3 comprises 13 residues. The CDR3 spells CASKGQGIQPQHF. In nucleotides, the CDR3 is TGTGCCAGCAAGGGACAGGGGATTCAGCCCCAGCATTTT.

A few counts support this clone. This chain uses TRBV10-3 with TRBJ1-5; weak D call: TRBD1 (5 bases). Germline lookup yields CDR1 ENHRY and CDR2 SYGVKD. The CDR3 runs to 15 residues. The V and J ends lost 6 bases and 4 bases respectively, with 16 bases between them. The DNA for the CDR3 is TGTGCCATCAGCGAAGAGCGGGGCCCAAATCAGCCCCAGCATTTT. Translated, it gives CAISEERGPNQPQHF.

This rearrangement joins TRBV18 to TRBJ2-1, with 8 positions matching TRBD2. The ends lost 1 base at V and 9 bases at J; junction bases unmatched: 8. This CDR3 contains 15 residues. CDR1 and CDR2 from the germline V gene are KGHSH and LQKENI. DNA for the CDR3: TGTGCCAGCTCACCACTATCGGGGGGGGATGTTGAGCAGTTCTTC. Translated, it gives CASSPLSGGDVEQFF.

The chain carries TRBV6-5 and TRBJ1-2, with 9 nucleotides matching TRBD1. V trimming: 0 bases; J trimming: 4 bases; junction bases outside the gene matches: 3. CDR1 MNHEY and CDR2 SVGAGI come from the germline V gene. This CDR3 has 15 residues. CDR3: CASSYSDRGVYGYTF. For the CDR3, the DNA is TGTGCCAGCAGTTACTCGGACAGGGGAGTCTATGGCTACACCTTC.

The chain employs TRBV30 and TRBJ1-2, with 12 nucleotides matching TRBD1. CDR1 and CDR2 (germline): GTSNPN, SVGIG (reference sequence). V lost 3 bases and J lost 4; bases outside the gene matches: 9. This CDR3 is built from 16 residues. The CDR3 bases are TGTGCCTGGAGCGCAACCGGGACAGGGGGCGGCTATGGCTACACCTTC. It specifies CAWSATGTGGGYGYTF. Filled out from reference TRBV30 and TRBJ1-2, the complete variable domain reads SQTIHQWPATLVQPVGSPLSLECTVEGTSNPNLYWYRQAAGRGLQLLFYSVGIGQISSEVPQNLSASRPQDRQFILSSKKLLLSDSGFYLCAWSATGTGGGYGYTFGSGTRLTVV.

The chain links TRBV5-6 to TRBJ2-1; a weak D match, TRBD1 (5 bases). Trimming took off 4 bases at V and 6 bases at J, with 5 bases between the two ends. CDR3 length: 11 residues. Germline CDR1 is SGHDT and CDR2 is YYEEEE. The CDR3 DNA follows: TGTGCCAGCAGCAGGGGCAATGAGCAGTTCTTC. It encodes CASSRGNEQFF.

This clone has a handful of counts. This chain joins TRBV6-5 and TRBJ2-3; D gene unclear. This CDR3 is built from 13 residues. CDR1 and CDR2 from the germline V gene are MNHEY and SVGAGI. The germline V and J ends were trimmed by 7 bases and 0 bases, with 8 bases remaining between them. CDR3 nucleotide sequence: TGTGCCAGCACTGCTACTAGCACAGATACGCAGTATTTT. Amino acids: CASTATSTDTQYF.